Each of the 2 T cell receptor beta chains below was sequenced from the same sample in a study of shared clonotypes between healthy human individuals. TCRdb's copy holds only in-frame clones and misses some; the assay was immunoSEQ multiplex PCR. The sample comprises about 700,000 clones, under 80% of which are singletons, and approximately 1.8% rests with the top ten. The sample consisted of memory CD4+ T cells sorted from blood. Specified subset: CD45RA-negative fraction. These receptors were collected from a woman in her 30s in good health.

The chain uses TRBV5-1 and TRBJ1-5, with TRBD1 as a possible D gene (5 bases). There are 13 residues in the CDR3. CDR1 is SGHRS, CDR2 YFSETQ, per germline. The V end was cut by 3 bases, the J end by 3 bases, with 7 bases between. The CDR3 sequence is CASSYGANQPQHF. The CDR3 DNA reads TGCGCCAGCAGCTATGGGGCCAATCAGCCCCAGCATTTT.

A few counts support this clone. This rearrangement joins TRBV5-4 to TRBJ2-5; D tentatively reads TRBD1 or TRBD2 (6 bases each). V dropped 6 bases and J dropped 2 bases, with 20 bases sitting between them. The CDR3 is made up of 16 amino acids. Germline lookup yields CDR1 SGHNT and CDR2 YYREEE (reference sequence). The CDR3 DNA sequence: TGTGCCAGCAACCGGAGGGGGGCACAGTTTCAAGAGACCCAGTACTTC. Translated: CASNRRGAQFQETQYF. The complete variable domain, with remaining parts taken from reference TRBV5-4 and TRBJ2-5, reads ETGVTQSPTHLIKTRGQQVTLRCSSQSGHNTVSWYQQALGQGPQFIFQYYREEENGRGNFPPRFSGLQFPNYSSELNVNALELDDSALYLCASNRRGAQFQETQYFGPGTRLLVL.